The following is a T cell receptor beta chain sequence with its context. The record originates from a study of beta chain features in type 1 diabetes. Averaging approximately 120 mL, one heparinised blood draw came from each individual donor. The investigators reverse transcribed all of the isolated RNA, so they sequenced expressed TCRB transcripts. Profiling relied on immunoSEQ multiplex PCR, and the TCRdb table lists in-frame clones only, not all of them. The table lists 350,000 to 450,000 clones, roughly 14% of them singletons, with less than 0.04% in the top ten. Germline V gene lookup returns CDR1 ENHRY and CDR2 SYGVKD. This CDR3 region has 13 residues. The junction had 13 bases not matched to a gene; V was cut back by 8 bases and J by 13 bases.

This receptor was identified in a man aged 25 to 40 in good health. J is TRBJ2-2 and V is TRBV10-3; 7 bases map to TRBD2. Material: naive CD4+ T cells from blood. The CDR3 nucleotides read TGTGCCATCCGGGCCGGGGAGGGCCGCCTGCTGTTTTTT. This sequence encodes CAIRAGEGRLLFF.